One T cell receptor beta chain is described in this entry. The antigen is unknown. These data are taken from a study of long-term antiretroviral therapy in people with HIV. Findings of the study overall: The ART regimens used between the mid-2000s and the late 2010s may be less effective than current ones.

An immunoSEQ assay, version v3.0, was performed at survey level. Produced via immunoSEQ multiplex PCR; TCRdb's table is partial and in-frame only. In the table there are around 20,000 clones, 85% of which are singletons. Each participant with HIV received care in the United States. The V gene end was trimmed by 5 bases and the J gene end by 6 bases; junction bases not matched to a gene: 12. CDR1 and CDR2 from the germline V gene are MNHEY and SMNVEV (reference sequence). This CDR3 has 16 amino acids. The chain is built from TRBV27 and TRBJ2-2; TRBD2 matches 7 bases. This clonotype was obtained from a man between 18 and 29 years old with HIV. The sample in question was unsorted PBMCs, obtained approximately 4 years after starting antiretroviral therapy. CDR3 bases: TGTGCCAGCAGTCCAACTGGGGGGGGATGGCCCGGGGAGCTGTTTTTT. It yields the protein CASSPTGGGWPGELFF.